These 31 T cell receptor beta chains were sequenced from one sample in a study of blood T cell repertoires in COVID-19 (dated by TCRdb to 2019 to 2021). The library was prepared using the immunoSEQ multiplex PCR assay. TCRdb holds this immuneACCESS table with in-frame rearrangements only. Some clones are missing; in checked studies, unresolved V genes explain under half, and the rest has no known cause. This sample holds more than 200,000 clones; about 88% were observed only once. Approximately 5.1% of the sample is held by the ten biggest clonotypes. Material: peripheral blood. Every receptor here comes from a woman aged 55-70 years with COVID-19, enrolled during active disease.

This rearrangement joins TRBV7-6 to TRBJ2-5, with 9 bases identical to TRBD2. With 1 base clipped from V and 3 bases from J, the junction kept 3 bases outside the gene matches. The CDR3 has 15 residues. Germline values: CDR1 SGHVS, CDR2 FNYEAQ. The CDR3 is CASSLGPSGKETQYF. Written as DNA, the CDR3 is TGTGCCAGCAGCTTAGGGCCTAGCGGGAAAGAGACCCAGTACTTC.

This clone was seen once. The V gene is TRBV3-1 (or the pseudogene TRBV3-2), the J gene TRBJ2-7; weak D call: TRBD1 (5 bases). This CDR3 region has 13 residues. From germline, CDR1 is LGHDT and CDR2 YNNKEL (reference sequence). V shed 4 bases and J shed 5 bases, with 12 bases lying between them. CDR3 DNA: TGTGCCAGCAGCCGAGACAGTTTCCACGAGCAGTACTTC. Protein sequence: CASSRDSFHEQYF.

This clone was seen just once. This chain uses TRBV5-4 with TRBJ2-7, with 10 bases matching TRBD2. CDR3 size: 15 residues. The V gene end was trimmed by 2 bases and the J gene end by 2 bases; junction bases not matched to a gene: 4. The germline V gene has CDR1 SGHNT and CDR2 YYREEE (reference sequence). CDR3 protein: CASSFRSGGTYEQYF. The CDR3 DNA reads as TGTGCCAGCAGCTTCCGTAGCGGGGGGACCTACGAGCAGTACTTC.

This chain uses TRBV30 with TRBJ2-1; 7 nucleotides agree with TRBD2. Germline assignment: CDR1 GTSNPN and CDR2 SVGIG (reference sequence). V was pared by 5 bases and J by 10 bases, with 8 bases of the junction left unmatched. The CDR3 runs to 12 residues. The CDR3 DNA sequence: TGTGCCTGGGGCGGGGAGGGCCGGGAGCAGTTCTTC. It codes for CAWGGEGREQFF.

The genes are TRBV15 and TRBJ1-1, with D hard to call. This CDR3 comprises 14 residues. CDR1 and CDR2 from the germline V gene are LNHNV and YYDKDF (reference sequence). V shed 1 base and J shed 6 bases, with 12 bases lying between them. The CDR3 sequence: CATSRVRLPAEAFF. CDR3 DNA sequence: TGTGCCACCAGCAGAGTCCGCCTCCCGGCTGAAGCTTTCTTT. Looking up the rest from reference TRBV15 and TRBJ1-1 gives the full variable domain: DAMVIQNPRYQVTQFGKPVTLSCSQTLNHNVMYWYQQKSSQAPKLLFHYYDKDFNNEADTPDNFQSRRPNTSFCFLDIRSPGLGDTAMYLCATSRVRLPAEAFFGQGTRLTVV.

The chain combines TRBV6-5 with TRBJ2-1, with 7 bases lining up with TRBD1. The CDR3 is 13 amino acids. V lost 6 bases, J lost 5 bases, and 4 bases stayed unmatched. Germline values: CDR1 MNHEY, CDR2 SVGAGI. The CDR3 DNA follows: TGTGCCAGCAGCCCGGGACAGCACAATGAGCAGTTCTTC. Translating gives CASSPGQHNEQFF.

This clone was counted a single time. The chain employs TRBV15 and TRBJ1-1; D unresolved. Germline V gene lookup returns CDR1 LNHNV and CDR2 YYDKDF (reference sequence). Deletions cut 5 bases from V and 11 bases from J, with 18 bases between. The CDR3 covers 13 residues. The CDR3 loop reads CATSLRRARGAFF. For the CDR3, the DNA is TGTGCCACCAGCCTTCGGAGGGCAAGAGGGGCTTTCTTT.

This clone came up once. The genes are TRBV2 and TRBJ2-2; D is unclear. Between the trimmed V and J ends, which lost 2 bases and 2 bases, there was a span of 6 bases. Germline CDR1 and CDR2: SNHLY and FYNNEI. The CDR3 covers 14 residues. CDR3 sequence (DNA): TGTGCCAGCAGTGAAAACAGAAACACCGGGGAGCTGTTTTTT. Translating it yields CASSENRNTGELFF. Full variable domain (missing parts from reference TRBV2 and TRBJ2-2): EPEVTQTPSHQVTQMGQEVILRCVPISNHLYFYWYRQILGQKVEFLVSFYNNEISEKSEIFDDQFSVERPDGSNFTLKIRSTKLEDSAMYFCASSENRNTGELFFGEGSRLTVL.

V gene TRBV29-1 combines with J gene TRBJ1-1, with D hard to call. The CDR3 extends over 12 amino acids. V was trimmed by 5 bases and J by 4 bases, leaving 11 bases between them. Germline lookup yields CDR1 SQVTM and CDR2 ANQGSEA. In nucleotides, the CDR3 is TGCAGCGTTAGAACGGGTGGCACTGAAGCTTTCTTT. Translation gives CSVRTGGTEAFF.

V and J are TRBV28 and TRBJ1-1; maybe TRBD1 (6 bases). The CDR3 length is 14 residues. Trimming left V 7 bases short and J 8 bases short, with 20 bases between. CDR1 is MDHEN and CDR2 is SYDVKM in the germline V gene. DNA for the CDR3: TGTGCCAGCAAATTGGCAGGGGCGTCGCCCGAAGCTTTCTTT. It codes for CASKLAGASPEAFF.

This chain joins TRBV13 and TRBJ2-1; 7 nucleotides align to TRBD2. Germline V lookup: CDR1 PRHDT, CDR2 FYEKMQ (reference sequence). J lost 4 bases, V lost 6 bases, and 6 bases had no gene match. The CDR3 sequence is 14 residues long. The CDR3 protein is CASSRGGSYNEQFF. DNA for the CDR3: TGTGCCAGCAGTAGGGGCGGGAGTTACAATGAGCAGTTCTTC.

V is TRBV9 and J is TRBJ1-2, with a possible D match to TRBD1 (5 bases). CDR1 is SGDLS, CDR2 YYNGEE, per germline. Trimming removed 4 bases from V and 2 bases from J, with 18 bases in between. This CDR3 has 16 residues. The CDR3 DNA reads TGTGCCAGCAGCTCACAATCCGGGACTCTCAACTATGGCTACACCTTC. Translation: CASSSQSGTLNYGYTF.

This chain joins TRBV2 and TRBJ1-5, with 8 bases identical to TRBD1. CDR1 and CDR2 (germline): SNHLY, FYNNEI. J was trimmed by 1 base and V by 6 bases; bases with no gene match: 2. The CDR3 spans 14 residues. The CDR3 coding sequence is TGTGCCAGCAGGCAGGGGGCGAGCAATCAGCCCCAGCATTTT. Translated: CASRQGASNQPQHF.

J is TRBJ1-1 and V is TRBV6-4; maybe TRBD1 (5 bases). CDR3 length equals 13 residues. V lost 10 bases to trimming and J lost 7 bases, with 19 bases between them. Germline V gene sequence: CDR1 MRHNA, CDR2 SNTAGT. CDR3 sequence: CATRWGKDSEAFF. The CDR3 DNA follows: TGTGCCACGAGGTGGGGAAAAGACAGTGAAGCTTTCTTT.

This chain joins TRBV19 and TRBJ2-7; 7 bases agree with TRBD1. Germline CDR1 and CDR2: LNHDA and SQIVND (reference sequence). This CDR3 contains 13 residues. V gave up 5 bases and J gave up 6 bases; unmatched junction bases: 7. CDR3 sequence: CASSAQGRVEQYF. In DNA, the CDR3 is TGTGCCAGTAGTGCACAGGGGCGGGTCGAGCAGTACTTC.

V usage is TRBV12-3 or TRBV12-4 and J usage is TRBJ2-1; 14 nucleotides line up with TRBD2. The length of the CDR3 is 13 residues. J lost 9 bases, V lost 6 bases, and 1 base had no gene match. This chain's CDR3 is CASSGLAGGEQFF. Written as DNA, the CDR3 is TGTGCCAGCAGCGGACTAGCGGGAGGTGAGCAGTTCTTC.

DNA of the CDR3: TGTGCCAGCAGACTGGGTGGGGGGACCGAGTACTTC. The encoded protein is CASRLGGGTEYF. The gene calls are TRBV6-5 and TRBJ2-7, with D possibly being TRBD2 (6 bases). The germline V gene has CDR1 MNHEY and CDR2 SVGAGI. Deletions cut 6 bases from V and 11 bases from J, with 17 bases between. CDR3 size: 12 residues.

This chain joins TRBV28 and TRBJ2-2, with 7 bases that match TRBD2. Losses at the gene ends were 2 bases for V and 4 bases for J; bases not matched to a gene: 4. Germline V gene sequence: CDR1 MDHEN, CDR2 SYDVKM. The CDR3 has 15 amino acids. In DNA form, the CDR3 reads TGTGCCAGCAGTTTAGGGGGGGTTGGCACCGGGGAGCTGTTTTTT. Translating it yields CASSLGGVGTGELFF.

The chain joins TRBV19 to TRBJ2-1; 11 bases are shared with TRBD2. Germline assignment: CDR1 LNHDA and CDR2 SQIVND (reference sequence). The CDR3 spans 15 residues. Trimming cost V 4 bases and J 5 bases; bases outside gene matches: 4. CDR3: CASSRLAGRNNEQFF. CDR3 bases: TGTGCCAGTAGTAGACTAGCGGGGCGGAACAATGAGCAGTTCTTC.

The J gene is TRBJ2-1, the V gene TRBV19; 9 nucleotides align to TRBD1. Germline values: CDR1 LNHDA, CDR2 SQIVND (reference sequence). The length of the CDR3 is 14 residues. After removal of 6 bases from V and 5 bases from J, the junction contained 5 bases not matched to a gene. Here the CDR3 DNA reads TGTGCCAGTAGCACGGGACAGGGTCACAATGAGCAGTTCTTC. This sequence encodes CASSTGQGHNEQFF.

The chain combines TRBV30 with TRBJ2-2, with unresolved D. This CDR3 region has 14 residues. V lost 5 bases and J 4 bases, leaving 14 bases between the germline ends. The germline V gene has CDR1 GTSNPN and CDR2 SVGIG (reference sequence). CDR3 bases: TGTGCCTGGGACCCCGGGTCTGGCACCGGGGAGCTGTTTTTT. Translating gives CAWDPGSGTGELFF.

This sequence joins TRBV3-1 (or the pseudogene TRBV3-2) and TRBJ2-1; TRBD2 matches at 10 bases. CDR1 and CDR2 (germline): LGHDT, YNNKEL (reference sequence). The CDR3 contains 16 residues. V trimming: 1 base; J trimming: 4 bases; junction bases outside the gene matches: 4. The CDR3 spells CASSQVAGGNYNEQFF. CDR3 nucleotides: TGTGCCAGCAGCCAAGTAGCGGGAGGTAATTACAATGAGCAGTTCTTC.

The chain carries TRBV20-1 and TRBJ1-5; D possibly corresponds to TRBD1 (6 bases). Germline V gene lookup returns CDR1 DFQATT and CDR2 SNEGSKA (reference sequence). CDR3 size: 13 residues. Between the trimmed V and J ends, which lost 3 bases and 4 bases, there was a span of 10 bases. The CDR3, as DNA: TGCAGTGCTAGTGGCAGGGGAAATCAGCCCCAGCATTTT. It translates to CSASGRGNQPQHF.

The rearrangement joins TRBV9 to TRBJ1-2; 7 bases fit TRBD1. V lost 3 bases to trimming and J lost 4 bases; unmatched junction nucleotides: 9. Germline CDR1 SGDLS, CDR2 YYNGEE. This CDR3 spans 15 amino acids. This CDR3 reads CASSESQRTGYGYTF. The CDR3 DNA follows: TGTGCCAGCAGCGAAAGCCAGCGGACAGGCTATGGCTACACCTTC. The variable domain in full, with the rest retrieved from reference TRBV9 and TRBJ1-2, is DSGVTQTPKHLITATGQRVTLRCSPRSGDLSVYWYQQSLDQGLQFLIQYYNGEERAKGNILERFSAQQFPDLHSELNLSSLELGDSALYFCASSESQRTGYGYTFGSGTRLTVV.

J is TRBJ1-2 and V is TRBV5-1; 11 bases line up with TRBD1. The V gene's germline CDR1 is SGHRS and CDR2 YFSETQ. Trimming took 3 bases from V and 4 from J; bases not matched to a gene: 8. CDR3 length: 16 residues. The CDR3 nucleotides read TGCGCCAGCAGCTCAAACCCCGGGACAGGGGGCTATGGCTACACCTTC. It translates to CASSSNPGTGGYGYTF.

V usage is TRBV7-2 and J usage is TRBJ1-2; 8 positions match TRBD1. The ends lost 4 bases at V and 7 bases at J; junction bases unmatched: 11. The CDR3 runs to 15 residues. CDR1 and CDR2 from the germline V gene are SGHTA and FQGNSA. Written as DNA, the CDR3 is TGTGCCAGCAGCTCCCCCACAGGGGGTTGGGGTGGCTACACCTTC. This sequence encodes CASSSPTGGWGGYTF.

The CDR3 sequence: CASSLGGGNQPQHF. CDR3 sequence (DNA): TGCGCCAGCTCCCTGGGAGGAGGCAATCAGCCCCAGCATTTT. V and J are TRBV5-1 and TRBJ1-5; D remains ambiguous. Trimming removed 7 bases at V and 2 bases at J, with 13 bases between. The CDR3 totals 14 residues. Germline loops: CDR1 SGHRS, CDR2 YFSETQ.

This clone was seen more than once but under ten times. The chain carries TRBV3-1 (or the pseudogene TRBV3-2) and TRBJ1-1; the D gene is possibly TRBD1 (5 bases). The CDR3 totals 12 residues. CDR1 is LGHDT, CDR2 YNNKEL, per germline (reference sequence). V gave up 1 base and J gave up 9 bases, with 9 bases separating them. CDR3 in amino acids: CASSQVQGKAFF. CDR3 in DNA: TGTGCCAGCAGCCAAGTTCAGGGTAAAGCTTTCTTT.

The rearrangement joins TRBV29-1 to TRBJ2-1; 8 bases align to TRBD1. The CDR3 loop spans 12 amino acids. V was clipped by 6 bases and J by 8 bases; unmatched bases: 6. Germline lookup yields CDR1 SQVTM and CDR2 ANQGSEA. Here the CDR3 reads CSVMDRVYEQFF. Here the CDR3 DNA reads TGCAGCGTGATGGACAGGGTATATGAGCAGTTCTTC.

This clone showed up just a few times. V gene TRBV11-2 combines with J gene TRBJ1-6; 7 nucleotides line up with TRBD1. The CDR3 spans 19 residues. The germline CDR1 and CDR2 sequences are SGHAT and FQNNGV. J gave up 4 bases and V 4 bases, and 16 bases lay outside the gene matches. The CDR3 reads CASSSPDRFSPGYNSPLHF. CDR3 in DNA: TGTGCCAGCAGCTCCCCGGACAGGTTCTCCCCCGGGTATAATTCACCCCTCCACTTT.

CDR3 sequence reads: CASSPAGNTEAFF. The CDR3 DNA sequence: TGTGCCAGCAGCCCCGCGGGGAACACTGAAGCTTTCTTT. The chain combines TRBV7-2 with TRBJ1-1; D remains unclear. Germline CDR1 SGHTA, CDR2 FQGNSA. V lost 5 bases, J lost 1 base, and 8 bases lay in between. CDR3 length: 13 amino acids.